The 5 T cell receptor beta chains listed next were all sequenced from one sample in a study of blood T cell repertoires in COVID-19. Measured with immunoSEQ multiplex PCR; TCRdb has only the in-frame clones, and not every one. Among hundreds of thousands of clones listed, 80% to 90% were seen once. Sequenced: peripheral blood. The receptors stem from a woman in her 30s with acute or convalescent COVID-19.

This chain uses TRBV6-5 with TRBJ1-4; 10 positions agree with TRBD1. The CDR3 runs 14 residues. The J segment lost 6 bases and the V segment lost 5 bases, leaving 3 bases of the junction unmatched. Germline CDR1 reads MNHEY; CDR2 reads SVGAGI. The CDR3 loop reads CASSPGTGDEKLFF. The CDR3 region has the DNA TGTGCCAGCAGTCCCGGGACAGGGGATGAAAAACTGTTTTTT.

This sequence joins TRBV6-5 and TRBJ1-5, with D uncertain. CDR3 size: 14 residues. V lost 6 bases and J lost 0, with 9 bases in between. The V gene's germline CDR1 is MNHEY and CDR2 SVGAGI. CDR3 nucleotides: TGTGCCAGCAGGCGGGAGAATAGCAATCAGCCCCAGCATTTT. Translation gives CASRRENSNQPQHF.

This clone has only one observation. The genes are TRBV24-1 and TRBJ2-1; TRBD1 aligns across 12 bases. J gave up 7 bases and V 9 bases, and 3 bases lay outside the gene matches. CDR3 length: 13 amino acids. CDR1 and CDR2 from the germline V gene are KGHDR and SFDVKD. CDR3 region: CATGTGGKNEQFF. The CDR3 DNA reads TGTGCCACCGGGACAGGGGGCAAGAATGAGCAGTTCTTC.

The V gene is TRBV7-2, the J gene TRBJ2-2, with 8 bases identical to TRBD2. The CDR3 spans 15 residues. Germline CDR1 and CDR2: SGHTA and FQGNSA. V lost 4 bases and J lost 7; bases outside the gene matches: 8. The CDR3 nucleotides are TGTGCCAGCAGCTATAACGGGGGGGCGAGCGGGGAGCTGTTTTTT. Protein: CASSYNGGASGELFF.

In its sample, this clone was seen once. The V and J genes are TRBV19 and TRBJ2-1; 11 bases align to TRBD2. Germline trimming cut 5 bases from V and 3 bases from J; bases unmatched to any gene: 9. Germline loops: CDR1 LNHDA, CDR2 SQIVND (reference sequence). The CDR3 spans 17 residues. The CDR3 spells CASSGLAGGLFYNEQFF. Written as DNA, the CDR3 is TGTGCCAGTAGTGGCTTAGCGGGGGGGCTTTTCTACAATGAGCAGTTCTTC.